Here is one T cell receptor beta chain with its context. This sample was included in a study of T-cell reconstitution after alpha-beta-depleted transplantation in children. J gave up 2 bases and V 4 bases, and 5 bases lay outside the gene matches. CDR1 is MGHRA and CDR2 is YSYEKL in the germline V gene. The CDR3 extends over 15 amino acids. The TCRbeta library was prepared with unique molecular identifiers. A single record per CDR3 protein comes from TCRdb applying MiXCR to the PCR reads. Of around 450,000 distinct CDR3 sequences listed, roughly 44% were seen once; the top ten hold 27%. The sequencing used PBMCs, collected before TCRalphabeta/CD19-depleted stem cell transplant. The receptor was derived from a girl aged 2-10 years with aplastic anemia, due to receive a stem cell transplant. The V gene is TRBV4-1, the J gene TRBJ2-7; the match to TRBD2 covers 10 bases. Here the CDR3 reads CASSPERGGPYEQYF. DNA of the CDR3: TGCGCCAGCAGCCCCGAGCGGGGGGGCCCCTACGAGCAGTACTTC.